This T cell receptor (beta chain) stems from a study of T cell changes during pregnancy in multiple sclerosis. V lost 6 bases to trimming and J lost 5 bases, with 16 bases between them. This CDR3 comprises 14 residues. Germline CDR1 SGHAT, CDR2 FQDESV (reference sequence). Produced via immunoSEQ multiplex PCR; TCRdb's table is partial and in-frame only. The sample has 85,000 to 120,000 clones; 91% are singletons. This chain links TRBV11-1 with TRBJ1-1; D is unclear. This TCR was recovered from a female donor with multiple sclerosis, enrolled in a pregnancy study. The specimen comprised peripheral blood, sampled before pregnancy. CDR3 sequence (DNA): TGTGCCAGCAGACGAACGGGAGACCGGACTGAAGCTTTCTTT. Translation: CASRRTGDRTEAFF.